The 20 T cell receptor beta chains in this list originate from one sample, sequenced in a study of blood T cell repertoires in COVID-19. Produced via immunoSEQ multiplex PCR; TCRdb's table is partial and in-frame only. The table has about 200,000 clones, around 86% seen once. The sequenced sample consisted of PBMCs or T cells enriched from blood (not recorded which). The receptors were sampled from a woman in her forties in a cohort exposed to, infected with or recovered from COVID-19 (not recorded which).

This chain links TRBV5-6 with TRBJ1-4; D may be TRBD1 (5 bases). Trimming took off 4 bases at V and 3 bases at J, with 13 bases between the two ends. This CDR3 contains 15 residues. Germline V gene sequence: CDR1 SGHDT, CDR2 YYEEEE. The CDR3 DNA sequence: TGTGCCAGCAGCACACCCAGGGAAGCTAATGAAAAACTGTTTTTT. Translating gives CASSTPREANEKLFF.

This rearrangement joins TRBV5-6 to TRBJ1-1; no clear D. This CDR3 spans 14 amino acids. The V gene lost 2 bases and the J gene lost 1 base, with 9 bases spanning the gap. The germline gives CDR1 SGHDT, CDR2 YYEEEE. CDR3 residues: CASSFNSPNTEAFF. CDR3 coding DNA: TGTGCCAGCAGCTTTAACAGCCCGAACACTGAAGCTTTCTTT.

The chain has TRBV4-3 and TRBJ1-2, with D possibly matching TRBD1 (5 bases). The CDR3 has 12 residues. CDR1 LGHNA and CDR2 YSLEER come from the germline V gene. V lost 3 bases to trimming and J lost 8 bases, with 10 bases between them. As DNA, the CDR3 is TGCGCCAGCAGCCAGGGGGGTCGCGGCTACACCTTC. It encodes CASSQGGRGYTF.

The chain is built from TRBV10-1 and TRBJ2-3; D not resolved. CDR1 and CDR2 from the germline V gene are WNHNN and SYGVQD (reference sequence). This CDR3 is 13 amino acids long. V was cut by 0 bases and J by 7 bases, with 8 bases left in between. Written as DNA, the CDR3 is TGCGCCAGCAGTGAGTCCCGACTTAATACGCAGTATTTT. Translation: CASSESRLNTQYF.

The CDR3 bases are TGTGCCAGTAACCCGGGTCCGTACACCGGGGAGCTGTTTTTT. This codes for CASNPGPYTGELFF. The chain combines TRBV19 with TRBJ2-2, with D unresolved. The germline V gene encodes CDR1 LNHDA and CDR2 SQIVND (reference sequence). V dropped 7 bases and J dropped 3 bases, with 12 bases sitting between them. The CDR3 has 14 residues. Variable domain in full (rest from reference TRBV19 and TRBJ2-2): DGGITQSPKYLFRKEGQNVTLSCEQNLNHDAMYWYRQDPGQGLRLIYYSQIVNDFQKGDIAEGYSVSREKKESFPLTVTSAQKNPTAFYLCASNPGPYTGELFFGEGSRLTVL.

V and J are TRBV15 and TRBJ2-5; tentatively, D is TRBD1 (6 bases). Germline lookup yields CDR1 LNHNV and CDR2 YYDKDF (reference sequence). The CDR3 extends over 14 amino acids. The germline V and J ends were trimmed by 2 bases and 4 bases, with 11 bases remaining between them. Here the CDR3 DNA reads TGTGCCACCAGCAGACTACTAGGGGGAGAGACCCAGTACTTC. This gives the protein CATSRLLGGETQYF. Variable domain in full (rest from reference TRBV15 and TRBJ2-5): DAMVIQNPRYQVTQFGKPVTLSCSQTLNHNVMYWYQQKSSQAPKLLFHYYDKDFNNEADTPDNFQSRRPNTSFCFLDIRSPGLGDTAMYLCATSRLLGGETQYFGPGTRLLVL.

J is TRBJ2-1 and V is TRBV5-6; 15 bases are shared with TRBD2. With 7 bases clipped from V and 10 bases from J, the junction kept 9 bases outside the gene matches. CDR3 length: 15 amino acids. CDR1 and CDR2 (germline): SGHDT, YYEEEE. The CDR3 here is CASSLGLAGGGEQFF. In DNA, the CDR3 is TGTGCCAGCTCCCTGGGACTAGCGGGAGGCGGCGAGCAGTTCTTC.

The chain recombines TRBV5-6 with TRBJ2-7, with D possibly being TRBD1 (5 bases). Germline loops: CDR1 SGHDT, CDR2 YYEEEE. This CDR3 spans 14 amino acids. Trimming cost V 4 bases and J 2 bases, with 13 bases left between them. The CDR3 sequence: CASSGGHTAYEQYF. CDR3 sequence (DNA): TGTGCCAGCAGCGGTGGACACACCGCCTACGAGCAGTACTTC.

The rearrangement joins TRBV2 to TRBJ2-1; 14 bases align to TRBD2. Per the germline V gene, CDR1 is SNHLY and CDR2 is FYNNEI. Trimming removed 6 bases from V and 2 bases from J; junction bases left unmatched: 0. The CDR3 totals 15 residues. CDR3 region: CASRTSGGAYNEQFF. The CDR3 bases are TGTGCCAGCAGGACTAGCGGGGGGGCCTACAATGAGCAGTTCTTC.

The chain joins TRBV27 to TRBJ1-5, with D perhaps TRBD1 (5 bases). Germline V CDR1 and CDR2: MNHEY, SMNVEV (reference sequence). Trimming cost V 3 bases and J 7 bases, with 16 bases left between them. The CDR3 spans 15 residues. The CDR3: CASSFIPYKGQPQHF. CDR3 DNA: TGTGCCAGCAGTTTCATCCCGTATAAGGGGCAGCCCCAGCATTTT.

The rearrangement links TRBV4-2 to TRBJ2-7, with D tentatively TRBD2 (7 bases). The germline V and J ends were trimmed by 2 bases and 4 bases, with 9 bases remaining between them. The germline V gene has CDR1 LGHNA and CDR2 YNFKEQ. CDR3 size: 13 residues. CDR3 bases: TGTGCCAGCAGCCAAAGGGGGGGTTACGAGCAGTACTTC. Amino acids: CASSQRGGYEQYF.

This rearrangement joins TRBV3-1 (or the pseudogene TRBV3-2) to TRBJ1-4; D might be TRBD1 (5 bases). From germline, CDR1 is LGHDT and CDR2 YNNKEL (reference sequence). V was clipped by 4 bases and J by 1 base, with 13 bases between them. This CDR3 has 16 residues. CDR3 bases: TGTGCCAGCAGCCTCCCCCGGCAGGGAACTAATGAAAAACTGTTTTTT. It yields the protein CASSLPRQGTNEKLFF.

V usage is TRBV5-4 and J usage is TRBJ1-1; D remains ambiguous. The CDR3 runs to 15 residues. Germline values: CDR1 SGHNT, CDR2 YYREEE (reference sequence). Trimming cost V 1 base and J 4 bases, with 14 bases left between them. For the CDR3, the DNA is TGTGCCAGCAGCTTGAGCCTGGGCCCAGGCACTGAAGCTTTCTTT. It yields the protein CASSLSLGPGTEAFF. The full variable domain, its missing parts supplied by reference TRBV5-4 and TRBJ1-1, is ETGVTQSPTHLIKTRGQQVTLRCSSQSGHNTVSWYQQALGQGPQFIFQYYREEENGRGNFPPRFSGLQFPNYSSELNVNALELDDSALYLCASSLSLGPGTEAFFGQGTRLTVV.

The gene calls are TRBV11-2 and TRBJ2-1; the D gene is possibly TRBD2 (6 bases). The CDR3 extends over 15 amino acids. Per the germline V gene, CDR1 is SGHAT and CDR2 is FQNNGV. Trimming stripped 5 bases from V and 9 bases from J, with 20 bases between. The CDR3 region is CASSVGGGIRGEQFF. The CDR3 nucleotides are TGTGCCAGCAGCGTTGGCGGCGGGATAAGAGGTGAGCAGTTCTTC. Variable domain in full (rest from reference TRBV11-2 and TRBJ2-1): EAGVAQSPRYKIIEKRQSVAFWCNPISGHATLYWYQQILGQGPKLLIQFQNNGVVDDSQLPKDRFSAERLKGVDSTLKIQPAKLEDSAVYLCASSVGGGIRGEQFFGPGTRLTVL.

This clone is a singleton in its sample. The J gene is TRBJ2-1, the V gene TRBV24-1, with 11 bases identical to TRBD2. This CDR3 is built from 16 residues. Trimming removed 3 bases from V and 4 bases from J; junction bases left unmatched: 4. Germline CDR1 and CDR2: KGHDR and SFDVKD. The CDR3 coding sequence is TGTGCCACCAGTGATATGACTAGCGGGACATACAATGAGCAGTTCTTC. It codes for CATSDMTSGTYNEQFF.

This sequence joins TRBV7-9 and TRBJ1-6; D might be TRBD1 (5 bases). Trimming removed 4 bases at V and 3 bases at J, with 10 bases between. This CDR3 has 15 amino acids. Germline V gene sequence: CDR1 SEHNR, CDR2 FQNEAQ (reference sequence). CDR3 protein: CASSSTVNYNSPLHF. The CDR3 DNA reads as TGTGCCAGCAGCTCGACAGTGAACTATAATTCACCCCTCCACTTT.

The gene calls are TRBV7-9 and TRBJ1-6; TRBD1 aligns across 10 bases. CDR1 and CDR2 from the germline V gene are SEHNR and FQNEAQ (reference sequence). CDR3 length: 16 residues. V dropped 2 bases and J dropped 6; count of bases not matched to a gene: 4. CDR3 sequence (DNA): TGTGCCAGCAGCTTAACCGGGACAGGGGTTAATTCACCCCTCCACTTT. Translated, it gives CASSLTGTGVNSPLHF.

The chain joins TRBV29-1 to TRBJ1-2; D is undetermined. The germline V gene has CDR1 SQVTM and CDR2 ANQGSEA. The length of the CDR3 is 14 residues. V was trimmed by 8 bases and J by 5 bases, leaving 21 bases between them. The CDR3 nucleotides read TGCAGCACTAGAAGGGCGAATTGGAGGTATGGCTACACCTTC. Translated: CSTRRANWRYGYTF.

The rearrangement links TRBV5-4 to TRBJ2-1; TRBD2 agrees at 7 bases. Trimming cost V 4 bases and J 6 bases; bases outside gene matches: 7. This CDR3 has 14 amino acids. Germline CDR1 SGHNT, CDR2 YYREEE (reference sequence). The CDR3 region is CASSGAGSRNEQFF. The CDR3 DNA is TGTGCCAGCAGCGGAGCGGGGAGTCGCAATGAGCAGTTCTTC. Together with reference TRBV5-4 and TRBJ2-1, the CDR3 gives the full variable domain: ETGVTQSPTHLIKTRGQQVTLRCSSQSGHNTVSWYQQALGQGPQFIFQYYREEENGRGNFPPRFSGLQFPNYSSELNVNALELDDSALYLCASSGAGSRNEQFFGPGTRLTVL.

The chain couples TRBV4-2 to TRBJ1-4; D ambiguous. Deletions cut 4 bases from V and 8 bases from J, with 17 bases between. This CDR3 comprises 15 residues. From germline, CDR1 is LGHNA and CDR2 YNFKEQ. The CDR3 sequence: CASSPSGWEEEKLFF. DNA for the CDR3: TGTGCCAGCAGCCCAAGTGGGTGGGAGGAGGAAAAACTGTTTTTT.